The entry below describes one T cell receptor (beta chain). Its target is unknown. This specimen belongs to a study of T-cell memory formation after mild COVID-19. Study background: The study found TCR clusters largely donor specific. The study's findings and limits: CD4+ contracting clones lay mainly in CM and EM, CD8+ ones in EMRA.

V was trimmed by 0 bases and J by 9 bases, leaving 21 bases between them. The CDR3 has 16 amino acids. CDR1 and CDR2 from the germline V gene are LGHNA and YSLEER. It was 5'RACE with constant-segment primers that produced the TCR alpha and TCR beta cDNA libraries, which carried sample barcodes and UMIs. From the 5' RACE reads, TCRdb called clonotypes with MiXCR, one entry per CDR3 protein. The table has about 560,000 distinct CDR3 sequences, 15% to 20% seen once. The origin of this receptor is an adult woman who had mild COVID-19 (a few samples of this study predate the infection). Cell type and time point are not known. The chain links TRBV4-3 to TRBJ2-7; D remains unclear. Input material: PBMCs or a T cell subset sorted from them (not recorded which). The CDR3 reads CASSQDFPLEAIGQYF. The CDR3 bases are TGCGCCAGCAGCCAAGATTTCCCACTCGAAGCTATTGGGCAGTACTTC.